This T cell receptor beta chain derives from a study of Ad26.COV2.S vaccination and SARS-CoV-2 variants. Study information: Donor was assigned to the Ad26.COV2.S arm of trial COV1001. Ad26.COV2.S given intramuscularly, once or twice 56 days apart.

The treatment is: about 20 received Ad26.COV2.S at low or high dose, single or two shots; about 5 received placebo; per-sample allocation not given. Day 63 after the first vaccine or placebo injection was the time point for sampling. An Ad26 vector that expressed Wuhan-strain SARS-CoV-2 spike constituted the vaccine. As for this clone: Its antigen is not identified.

Findings and limits, study-wide: Reported findings describe substantial breadth in spike-specific CD8+ and CD4+ T cell responses following vaccination.

Sequencing used immunoSEQ multiplex PCR; TCRdb keeps in-frame clones, though not all of them. The table has 350,000 to 450,000 clones, about 90% seen once. Germline V gives CDR1 MNHEY, CDR2 SVGAGI. V lost 9 bases and J 4 bases, leaving 7 bases between the germline ends. The CDR3 consists of 11 residues. The material sequenced was peripheral blood, taken in a trial of Ad26.COV2.S vaccine versus placebo. The rearrangement links TRBV6-5 to TRBJ1-3; D is undetermined. The sequence was obtained from a person between 18 and 59 years old who received the Ad26.COV2.S COVID-19 vaccine or a placebo. In nucleotides, the CDR3 is TGTGCCAGTACAAAGGGAAACACCATATATTTT. Translated: CASTKGNTIYF.